These 4 T cell receptor beta chains originate from one sample sequenced in a study of T cell changes during pregnancy in multiple sclerosis. TCRdb's copy holds only in-frame clones and misses some; the assay was immunoSEQ multiplex PCR. The sample includes approximately 20,000 clones, just over 85% of them seen just once. The sample in question was CD8+ T cells from peripheral blood mononuclear cells, obtained in the third trimester of pregnancy. Source of these receptors: a female donor in good health, enrolled as a control in a pregnancy study.

The chain uses TRBV6-5 and TRBJ1-6; D gene unclear. V lost 2 bases, J lost 10 bases, and 9 bases lay in between. Germline V gives CDR1 MNHEY, CDR2 SVGAGI. CDR3 length equals 13 residues. CDR3 DNA sequence: TGTGCCAGCAGTTACCCCGGGATGTCACCCCTCCACTTT. It translates to CASSYPGMSPLHF.

V usage is TRBV7-3 and J usage is TRBJ2-5; 13 bases are a match to TRBD2. Germline CDR1 SGHTA, CDR2 FQGTGA. The CDR3 is 17 residues long. With 0 bases clipped from V and 5 bases from J, the junction kept 6 bases outside the gene matches. In DNA, the CDR3 is TGTGCCAGCAGCTTAACGAGGGGACTAGCGGGGAGTGAGACCCAGTACTTC. Translation gives CASSLTRGLAGSETQYF.

V usage is TRBV18 and J usage is TRBJ1-5; D remains unclear. The germline V and J ends were trimmed by 3 bases and 4 bases, with 10 bases remaining between them. The germline V gene has CDR1 KGHSH and CDR2 LQKENI. The CDR3 length is 14 residues. Here the CDR3 reads CASSPGVLNQPQHF. As DNA, the CDR3 is TGTGCCAGCTCACCCGGGGTCCTAAATCAGCCCCAGCATTTT.

V and J are TRBV19 and TRBJ1-2; unclear D gene. The ends were cut back, 1 base at V and 4 bases at J, with 10 bases in the middle. Germline V gene lookup returns CDR1 LNHDA and CDR2 SQIVND (reference sequence). The CDR3 consists of 14 residues. The CDR3 nucleotides are TGTGCCAGTAGTATAGGGCAGGCCATCTATGGCTACACCTTC. It encodes CASSIGQAIYGYTF. The full variable domain, its missing parts supplied by reference TRBV19 and TRBJ1-2, is DGGITQSPKYLFRKEGQNVTLSCEQNLNHDAMYWYRQDPGQGLRLIYYSQIVNDFQKGDIAEGYSVSREKKESFPLTVTSAQKNPTAFYLCASSIGQAIYGYTFGSGTRLTVV.